This TCR beta chain comes out of a study of blood T cell repertoires in COVID-19. Whole-study context: The samples span acute and convalescent COVID-19 from the United States, Italy and Spain. Sources were T cells, B-cell-depleted T cells, or PBMCs; the material itself was cDNA or gDNA.

Germline values: CDR1 MGHRA, CDR2 YSYEKL. This CDR3 contains 11 residues. V lost 3 bases, J lost 10 bases, and 7 bases lay in between. In the source study's methods: Quantification of nucleated cells was approximated via reference gene primer amplification. Measured with immunoSEQ multiplex PCR; TCRdb has only the in-frame clones, and not every one. Clonal size and the V and J genes are those of that table, whereas D and trimming came from the DNA. The data contain about 170,000 clones, approximately 86% of them singletons. The sequenced sample was peripheral blood. This TCR came from an elderly woman in a cohort sampled during active or convalescent COVID-19. The gene calls are TRBV4-1 and TRBJ2-1; D not certain. The chain's CDR3 is CASSHREEQFF. In DNA form, the CDR3 reads TGCGCCAGCAGCCACCGAGAAGAGCAGTTCTTC.